In its sample, the clone carrying this TCR beta chain was seen once. The data were obtained in a study of shared clonotypes between healthy human individuals. The CDR3 has 16 amino acids. With 8 bases removed from V and 0 bases from J, the gap between germline ends came to 16 bases. Per germline, CDR1 SGHTA and CDR2 FQGNSA. Donors comprised only Caucasian adults living in Nashville, Tennessee. In the original workflow: Junction-only immunoSEQ data arrived without quality scores, meaning filtering differed. Clones were read by immunoSEQ multiplex PCR, and TCRdb kept only the in-frame ones, dropping some. V and J calls and clone size are given by that table; D and trimming were obtained from the DNA. The sample gives around 1.4 million clones, around 98.5% of which show up once; roughly 0.36% is in the top ten.

Material: naive CD4+ T cells sorted from blood. As to subset: CD45RA+ positively selected. This sequence originates from a man younger than 40 in good health. The V and J genes are TRBV7-2 and TRBJ2-2; TRBD2 might be the D (5 bases). CDR3 in DNA: TGTGCCAGCGCCCGTGCATTGGGAGCGAACACCGGGGAGCTGTTTTTT. It is translated as CASARALGANTGELFF.